The source of this TCR beta chain is a study of T cells in Graves' hyperthyroidism and ophthalmopathy. Study-wide findings and caveats: From stable hyperthyroidism, ophthalmopathy was separated by a 13 V-J model. Most thyroid clonotypes with frequency above 0.001 were detected in blood.

The PBMCs were sourced from fresh peripheral blood (about 9.7 ml). There were TCR beta CDR3 regions amplified from RNA transcripts. Carried out on the TCR CDR3, a first-round RT-PCR used the HTBI primer set. TCRdb redid the calling of the multiplex PCR reads with MiXCR, one entry per CDR3 protein. The sample includes about 520,000 distinct CDR3 sequences, roughly 24% of them seen just once. In its sample, this clonotype was seen many times. Its antigen is not identified. The CDR3 contains 14 residues. V was trimmed by 0 bases and J by 6 bases, leaving 11 bases between them. Germline V CDR1 and CDR2: PRHDT, FYEKMQ (reference sequence).

The V gene is TRBV13, the J gene TRBJ1-1, with a possible D match to TRBD1 (5 bases). This TCR derives from a woman aged 25 to 45 with Graves' ophthalmopathy. Sequencing was performed on blood. The CDR3 spells CASSLGRGGAEAFF. The CDR3 DNA reads TGTGCCAGCAGCTTAGGCCGGGGGGGGGCTGAAGCTTTCTTT.